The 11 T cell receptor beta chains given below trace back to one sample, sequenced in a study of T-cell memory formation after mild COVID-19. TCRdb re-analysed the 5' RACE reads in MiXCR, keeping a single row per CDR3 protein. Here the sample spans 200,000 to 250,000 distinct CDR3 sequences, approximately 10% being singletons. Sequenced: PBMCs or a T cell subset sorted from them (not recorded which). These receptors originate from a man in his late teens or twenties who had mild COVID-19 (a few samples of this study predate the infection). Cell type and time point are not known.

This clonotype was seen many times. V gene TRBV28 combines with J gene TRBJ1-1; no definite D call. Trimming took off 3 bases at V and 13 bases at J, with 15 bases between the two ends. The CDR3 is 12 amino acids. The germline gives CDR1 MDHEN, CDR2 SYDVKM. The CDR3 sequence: CASSFSRLSVFF. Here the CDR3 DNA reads TGTGCCAGCAGTTTTAGTCGACTAAGCGTTTTCTTT.

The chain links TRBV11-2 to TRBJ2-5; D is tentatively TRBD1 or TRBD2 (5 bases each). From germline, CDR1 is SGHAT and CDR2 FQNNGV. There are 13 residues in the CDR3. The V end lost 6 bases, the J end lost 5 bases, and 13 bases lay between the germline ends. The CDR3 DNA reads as TGTGCCAGCAGATCGGCGTGGGGGGAGACCCAGTACTTC. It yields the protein CASRSAWGETQYF.

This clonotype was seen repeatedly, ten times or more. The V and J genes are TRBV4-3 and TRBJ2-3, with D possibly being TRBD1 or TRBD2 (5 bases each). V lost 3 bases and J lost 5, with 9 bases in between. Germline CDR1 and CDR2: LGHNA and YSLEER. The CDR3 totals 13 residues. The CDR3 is CASSQGRLDTQYF. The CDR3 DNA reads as TGCGCCAGCAGCCAGGGACGCTTAGATACGCAGTATTTT.

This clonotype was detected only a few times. The CDR3 DNA sequence: TGCAGCGTTGGGGCCCCTAGCGGGGGGGGGGCAGATACGCAGTATTTT. This gives the protein CSVGAPSGGGADTQYF. The chain combines TRBV29-1 with TRBJ2-3; 12 nucleotides align to TRBD2. The CDR3 has 16 amino acids. CDR1 SQVTM and CDR2 ANQGSEA come from the germline V gene. With 4 bases clipped from V and 4 bases from J, the junction kept 9 bases outside the gene matches.

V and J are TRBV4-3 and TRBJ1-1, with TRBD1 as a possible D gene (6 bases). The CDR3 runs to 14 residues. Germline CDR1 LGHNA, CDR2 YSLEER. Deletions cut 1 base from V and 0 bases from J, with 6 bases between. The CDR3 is CASSQGQVNTEAFF. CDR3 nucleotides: TGCGCCAGCAGCCAAGGACAGGTGAACACTGAAGCTTTCTTT.

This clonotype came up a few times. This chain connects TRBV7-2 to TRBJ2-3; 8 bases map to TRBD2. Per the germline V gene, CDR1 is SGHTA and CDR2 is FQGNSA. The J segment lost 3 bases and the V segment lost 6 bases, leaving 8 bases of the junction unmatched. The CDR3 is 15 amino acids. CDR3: CASSNNGGATDTQYF. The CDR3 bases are TGTGCCAGCAGTAATAACGGGGGGGCGACAGATACGCAGTATTTT.

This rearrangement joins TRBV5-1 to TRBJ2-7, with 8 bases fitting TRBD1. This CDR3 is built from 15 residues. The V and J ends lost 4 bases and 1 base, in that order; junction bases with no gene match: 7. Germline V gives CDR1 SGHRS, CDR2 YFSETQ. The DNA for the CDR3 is TGCGCCAGCAGCATCGGACAGGGATGGTCCTACGAGCAGTACTTC. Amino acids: CASSIGQGWSYEQYF.

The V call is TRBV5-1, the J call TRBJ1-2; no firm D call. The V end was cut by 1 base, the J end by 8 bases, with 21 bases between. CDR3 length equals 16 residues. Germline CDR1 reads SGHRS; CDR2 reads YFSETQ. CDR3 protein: CASSLRAGEVPLGYTF. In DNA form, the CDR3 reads TGCGCCAGCAGCTTGAGGGCTGGTGAAGTACCCTTAGGCTACACCTTC.

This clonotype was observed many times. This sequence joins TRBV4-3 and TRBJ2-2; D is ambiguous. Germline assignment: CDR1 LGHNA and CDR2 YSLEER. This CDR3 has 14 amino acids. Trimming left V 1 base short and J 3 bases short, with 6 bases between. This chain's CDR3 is CASSQARYTGELFF. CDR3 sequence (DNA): TGCGCCAGCAGCCAAGCCCGGTACACCGGGGAGCTGTTTTTT.

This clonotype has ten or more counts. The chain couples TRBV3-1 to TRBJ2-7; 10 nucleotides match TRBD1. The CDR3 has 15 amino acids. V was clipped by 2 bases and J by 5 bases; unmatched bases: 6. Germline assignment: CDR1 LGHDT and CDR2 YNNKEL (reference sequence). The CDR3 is CASSQPTGGRNEQYF. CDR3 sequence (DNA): TGTGCCAGCAGCCAACCGACAGGGGGCCGGAACGAGCAGTACTTC.

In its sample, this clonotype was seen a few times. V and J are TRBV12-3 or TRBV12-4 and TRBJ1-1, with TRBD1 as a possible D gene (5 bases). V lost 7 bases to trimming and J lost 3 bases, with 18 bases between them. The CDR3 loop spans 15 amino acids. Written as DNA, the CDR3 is TGTGCCAGCACCCTATATATGGGGGGGTACACTGAAGCTTTCTTT. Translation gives CASTLYMGGYTEAFF.